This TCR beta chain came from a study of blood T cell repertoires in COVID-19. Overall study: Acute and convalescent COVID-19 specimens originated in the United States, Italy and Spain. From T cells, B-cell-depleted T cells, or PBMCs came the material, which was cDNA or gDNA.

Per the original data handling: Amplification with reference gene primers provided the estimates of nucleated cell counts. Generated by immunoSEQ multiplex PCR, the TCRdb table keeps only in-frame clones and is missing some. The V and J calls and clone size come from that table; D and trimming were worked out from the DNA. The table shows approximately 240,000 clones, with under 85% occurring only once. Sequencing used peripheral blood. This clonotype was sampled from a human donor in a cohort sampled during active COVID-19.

CDR3 in DNA: TGTGCCAGCAGGTTAGCCGGGTATAATTCACCCCTCCACTTT. As protein: CASRLAGYNSPLHF. This sequence joins TRBV28 and TRBJ1-6; D is unresolved. Looked up from germline, CDR1 is MDHEN and CDR2 is SYDVKM. CDR3 length: 14 residues. Trimming cost V 6 bases and J 4 bases, with 10 bases left between them.